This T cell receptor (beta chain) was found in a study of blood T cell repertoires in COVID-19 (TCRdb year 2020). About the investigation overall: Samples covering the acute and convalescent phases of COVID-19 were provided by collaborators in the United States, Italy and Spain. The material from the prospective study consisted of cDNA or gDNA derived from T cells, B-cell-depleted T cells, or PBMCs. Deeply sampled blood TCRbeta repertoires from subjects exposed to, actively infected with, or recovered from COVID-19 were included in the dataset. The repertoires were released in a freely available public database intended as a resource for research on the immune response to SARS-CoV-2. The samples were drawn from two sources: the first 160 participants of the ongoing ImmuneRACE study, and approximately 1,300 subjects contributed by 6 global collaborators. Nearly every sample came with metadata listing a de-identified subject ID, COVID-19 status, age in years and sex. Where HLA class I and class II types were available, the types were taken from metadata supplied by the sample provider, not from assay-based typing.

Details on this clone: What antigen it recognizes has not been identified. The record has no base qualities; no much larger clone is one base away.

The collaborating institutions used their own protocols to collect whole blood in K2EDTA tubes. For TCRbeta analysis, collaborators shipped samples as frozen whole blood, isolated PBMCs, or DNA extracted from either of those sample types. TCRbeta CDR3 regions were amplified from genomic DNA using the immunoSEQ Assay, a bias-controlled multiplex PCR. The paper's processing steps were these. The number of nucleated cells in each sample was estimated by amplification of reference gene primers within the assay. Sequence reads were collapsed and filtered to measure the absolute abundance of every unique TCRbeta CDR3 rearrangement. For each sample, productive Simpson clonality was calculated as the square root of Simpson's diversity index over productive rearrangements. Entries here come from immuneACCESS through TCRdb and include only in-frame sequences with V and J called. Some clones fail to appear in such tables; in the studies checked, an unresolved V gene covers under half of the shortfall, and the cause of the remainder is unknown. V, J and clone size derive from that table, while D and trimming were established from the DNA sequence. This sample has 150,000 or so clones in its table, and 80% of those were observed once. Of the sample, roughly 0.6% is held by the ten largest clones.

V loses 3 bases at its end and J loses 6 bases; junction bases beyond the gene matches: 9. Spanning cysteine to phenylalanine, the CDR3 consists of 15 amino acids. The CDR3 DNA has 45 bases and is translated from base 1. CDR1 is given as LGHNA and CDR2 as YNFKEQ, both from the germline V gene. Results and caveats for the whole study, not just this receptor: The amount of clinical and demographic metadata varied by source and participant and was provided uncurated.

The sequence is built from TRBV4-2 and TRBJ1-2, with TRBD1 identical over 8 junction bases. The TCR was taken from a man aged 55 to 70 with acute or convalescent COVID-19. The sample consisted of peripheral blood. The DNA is TGTGCCAGCAGCCAGGACCCGGGACAGGAGGATGGCTACACCTTC. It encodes CASSQDPGQEDGYTF.